A selection of T cell receptor beta chains follows, all from one sample in a study of T cell changes during pregnancy in multiple sclerosis. The repertoire was sequenced with immunoSEQ multiplex PCR; TCRdb's copy has only in-frame clones and lacks some. The sample carries 40,000 to 55,000 clones, nearly 95% recorded once. The sample here was CD4+ T cells from peripheral blood mononuclear cells, taken in the second trimester of pregnancy. These receptors were obtained from a female donor with multiple sclerosis, enrolled in a pregnancy study. Each CDR3 is given with its conserved first and last residue. A D gene is named only where the DNA matches it firmly. Only part of the rows carry a size: once, few, many, or a class if the clone is expanded.

V gene	J gene	D gene	clone size	CDR3 DNA	CDR3 protein
TRBV2	TRBJ1-2	.	.	TGTGCCAGCAGTGGGAATGGGCGGGGGAAACTCTATGGCTACACCTTC	CASSGNGRGKLYGYTF
TRBV7-8	TRBJ1-1	TRBD1	.	TGTGCCAGCACCCGCAATGGTCTAACAGGGGCAGGCAAAGCTTTCTTT	CASTRNGLTGAGKAFF
TRBV6-4	TRBJ2-2	.	once	TGTGCCAGCAGTGCCTCTTTGGGCCTGAACACCGGGGAGCTGTTTTTT	CASSASLGLNTGELFF
TRBV15	TRBJ2-5	.	.	TGTGCCACCAGCAGCCAACTGAGACTGAGTAGTTCGGAGACCCAGTACTTC	CATSSQLRLSSSETQYF
TRBV13	TRBJ2-7	TRBD1	.	TGTGCCAGCAGCTACCATCCGGGACAGGGTATAGACTACGAGCAGTACTTC	CASSYHPGQGIDYEQYF
TRBV6-6	TRBJ2-5	.	.	TGTGCCAGCAGTTACGGGGCTTCATTCTCCCTGGAGACCCAGTACTTC	CASSYGASFSLETQYF
TRBV25-1	TRBJ1-5	TRBD1	.	TGTGCCAGCAGTCCCCCCGGGACAGGGGTTAGGCCCCAGCATTTT	CASSPPGTGVRPQHF
TRBV7-8	TRBJ2-1	TRBD2	.	TGTGCCAGCAGCTCTGGTCTAGCGGGGGGACATAATGAGCAGTTCTTC	CASSSGLAGGHNEQFF
TRBV27	TRBJ2-3	.	.	TGTGCCAGCAGTTCCACCCCCGACAATACGCAGTATTTT	CASSSTPDNTQYF
TRBV5-1	TRBJ1-6	TRBD1	once	TGCGCCAGCAGCTCGCGTCCGGGACAGGAGAATTCACCCCTCCACTTT	CASSSRPGQENSPLHF
TRBV30	TRBJ2-5	TRBD2	few	TGTGCCTGGAGCGCAGGACTAGAAGGGACCCAGTACTTC	CAWSAGLEGTQYF
TRBV6-1	TRBJ2-5	.	.	TGTGCCAGCAGTGAGGTGTGGGGGGTTGAGACCCAGTACTTC	CASSEVWGVETQYF
TRBV10-3	TRBJ1-3	.	.	TGTGCCATCAGTGAGCTGGGAGGGGCCTCTGGAAACACCATATATTTT	CAISELGGASGNTIYF
TRBV5-1	TRBJ1-5	TRBD1	.	TGCGCCAGCAGCTTGGAAGGGGGCGGGCAGCCCCAGCATTTT	CASSLEGGGQPQHF
TRBV6-1	TRBJ1-5	.	few	TGTGCCAGCAGTGAAGTTTTCATCCAGCCCCAGCATTTT	CASSEVFIQPQHF
TRBV27	TRBJ2-1	.	.	TGTGCCAGCAGTCCCCGGGCAGGGTCCTCCTACAATGAGCAGTTCTTC	CASSPRAGSSYNEQFF
TRBV30	TRBJ2-7	TRBD2	.	TGTGCCCTGGCCCGGGGCGGGAGTTCGCGGTTGGTCGAGCAGTACTTC	CALARGGSSRLVEQYF
TRBV7-2	TRBJ1-1	.	.	TGTGCCAGCAGCTTAGGGGGCAGTGAAGCTTTCTTT	CASSLGGSEAFF
TRBV7-3	TRBJ2-7	.	.	TGTGCCAGCAGCTTAAACAGGGAGCACGAGCAGTACTTC	CASSLNREHEQYF
TRBV5-1	TRBJ2-6	TRBD1	.	TGCGCCAGCAGCCCAGGACAGGGGACCCTGGGGGCCAACGTCCTGACTTTC	CASSPGQGTLGANVLTF
TRBV7-6	TRBJ2-3	.	.	TGTGCCAGCAGGTCGGAGGCAGATACGCAGTATTTT	CASRSEADTQYF
TRBV5-1	TRBJ1-2	.	.	TGCGCCAGCAGGACGTCGGGGTTCAACTATGGCTACACCTTC	CASRTSGFNYGYTF
TRBV7-9	TRBJ2-7	.	.	TGTGCCAGCGAAAGAGGACGGGATGGTGGCGAGCAGTACTTC	CASERGRDGGEQYF
TRBV10-1	TRBJ2-2	.	.	TGCGCCAGCAGTGGACAGGACCCGAACACCGGGGAGCTGTTTTTT	CASSGQDPNTGELFF
TRBV10-2	TRBJ2-1	TRBD2	.	TGCGCCAGCAGTAAAATACTAGCGGGGGATCTCTACAATGAGCAGTTCTTC	CASSKILAGDLYNEQFF
TRBV10-2	TRBJ1-4	TRBD1	.	TGCGCCAGCAGCCACAGGGGACAGGGATCTGAAAAACTGTTTTTT	CASSHRGQGSEKLFF
TRBV5-8	TRBJ2-2	.	.	TGTGCCAGCAGCTTGGTCCGACAGGTCACCGGGGAGCTGTTTTTT	CASSLVRQVTGELFF
TRBV19	TRBJ2-3	.	.	TGTGCCAGTAGGTTACCCCCTCGGGATACGCAGTATTTT	CASRLPPRDTQYF
TRBV7-8	TRBJ1-1	TRBD1	.	TGTGCCAGCAGCCGGCGGACAGGGGGCGCGGATGAAGCTTTCTTT	CASSRRTGGADEAFF
TRBV4-1	TRBJ1-2	.	few	TGCGCCAGCAGCCAGGTTGGCCGAAGGGGGTATGGCTACACCTTC	CASSQVGRRGYGYTF
TRBV2	TRBJ1-5	.	.	TGTGCCAGCAGTGAGCAGAATAGCAATCAGCCCCAGCATTTT	CASSEQNSNQPQHF
TRBV5-1	TRBJ2-5	TRBD1	.	TGCGCCAGCAGTTTAGGACAGGGGAAAGAGACCCAGTACTTC	CASSLGQGKETQYF
TRBV5-1	TRBJ2-2	TRBD1	.	TGCGCCAGCATTTGTCTGGGACAGACCCCAGGCGAGGACACCGGGGAGCTGTTTTTT	CASICLGQTPGEDTGELFF
TRBV19	TRBJ2-3	TRBD2	.	TGTGCCAGTAGTATGGCGGGGGTAACAGATACGCAGTATTTT	CASSMAGVTDTQYF
TRBV5-4	TRBJ2-7	.	.	TGTGCCAGCAGCTTCCCGGGGAATCCATCCTACGAGCAGTACTTC	CASSFPGNPSYEQYF
TRBV5-4	TRBJ2-7	TRBD2	.	TGTGCCAGCAGCTCGGGACTACAAGGCTACGAGCAGTACTTC	CASSSGLQGYEQYF
TRBV7-9	TRBJ1-5	TRBD1	.	TGTGCCAGCAGCTCCAGCATACCGGGACAGGGCGGGAAGCCCCAGCATTTT	CASSSSIPGQGGKPQHF
TRBV6-1	TRBJ1-6	.	.	TGTGCCAGCAGTGAAACCAGGGGATATGATTTAGGGCACTTT	CASSETRGYDLGHF
TRBV7-8	TRBJ2-7	.	.	TGTGCCAGCAGCTCGCGATGGGGCAGCTCCTACGAGCAGTACTTC	CASSSRWGSSYEQYF
TRBV11-3	TRBJ2-3	TRBD2	.	TGTGCCAGCAGCACACGGGGGGGCCTGTCAGATACGCAGTATTTT	CASSTRGGLSDTQYF
TRBV6-1	TRBJ1-2	.	.	TGTGCCAGCAGGGACAGTGGCTACACCTTC	CASRDSGYTF